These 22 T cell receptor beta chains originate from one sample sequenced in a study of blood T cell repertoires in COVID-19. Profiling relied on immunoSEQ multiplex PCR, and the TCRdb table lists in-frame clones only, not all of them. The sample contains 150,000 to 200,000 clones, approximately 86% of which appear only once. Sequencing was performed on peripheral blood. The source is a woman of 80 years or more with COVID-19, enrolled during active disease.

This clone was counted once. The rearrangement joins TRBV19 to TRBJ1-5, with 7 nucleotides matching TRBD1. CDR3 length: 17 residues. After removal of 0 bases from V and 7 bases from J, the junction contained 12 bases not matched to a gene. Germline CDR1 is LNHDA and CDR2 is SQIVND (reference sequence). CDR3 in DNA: TGTGCCAGTAGTATAGATAAAGGACAGGCGCCTCTGCAGCCCCAGCATTTT. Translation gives CASSIDKGQAPLQPQHF. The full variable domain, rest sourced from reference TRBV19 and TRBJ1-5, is DGGITQSPKYLFRKEGQNVTLSCEQNLNHDAMYWYRQDPGQGLRLIYYSQIVNDFQKGDIAEGYSVSREKKESFPLTVTSAQKNPTAFYLCASSIDKGQAPLQPQHFGDGTRLSIL.

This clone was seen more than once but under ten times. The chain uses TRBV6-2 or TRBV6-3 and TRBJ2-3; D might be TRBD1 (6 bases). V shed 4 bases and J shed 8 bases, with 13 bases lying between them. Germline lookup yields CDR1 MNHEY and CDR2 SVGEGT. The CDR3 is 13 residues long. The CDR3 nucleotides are TGTGCCAGCAGTTCCGGGACGGACAGTACGCAGTATTTT. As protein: CASSSGTDSTQYF.

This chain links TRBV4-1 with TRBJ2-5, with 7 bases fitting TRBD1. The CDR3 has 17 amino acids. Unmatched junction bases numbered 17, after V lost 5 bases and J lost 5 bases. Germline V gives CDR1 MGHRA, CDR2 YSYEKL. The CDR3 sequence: CASSGRYRGFEAETQYF. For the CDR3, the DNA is TGCGCCAGCAGCGGGCGCTACAGGGGTTTCGAGGCCGAGACCCAGTACTTC.

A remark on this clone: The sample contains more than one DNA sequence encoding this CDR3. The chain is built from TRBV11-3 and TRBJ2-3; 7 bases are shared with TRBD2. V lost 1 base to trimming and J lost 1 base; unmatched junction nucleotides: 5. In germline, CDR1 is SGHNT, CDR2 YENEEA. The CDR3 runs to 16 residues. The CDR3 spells CASSLGRAGGTDTQYF. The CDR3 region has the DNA TGTGCCAGCAGCTTAGGCCGGGCGGGAGGCACAGATACGCAGTATTTT.

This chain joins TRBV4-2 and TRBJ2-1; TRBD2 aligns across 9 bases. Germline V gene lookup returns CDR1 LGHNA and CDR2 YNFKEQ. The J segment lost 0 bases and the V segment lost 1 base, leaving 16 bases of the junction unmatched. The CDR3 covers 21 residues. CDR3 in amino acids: CASSQGTAGQAGGSSYNEQFF. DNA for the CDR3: TGTGCCAGCAGCCAAGGGACAGCTGGGCAGGCGGGAGGGAGCTCCTACAATGAGCAGTTCTTC.

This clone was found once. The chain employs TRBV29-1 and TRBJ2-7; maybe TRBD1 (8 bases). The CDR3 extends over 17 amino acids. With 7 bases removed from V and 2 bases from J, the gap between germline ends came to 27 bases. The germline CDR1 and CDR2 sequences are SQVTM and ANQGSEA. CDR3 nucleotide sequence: TGCAGCGCGGGAGGAGGGATTCCGGGACAGGAAGCCTACGAGCAGTACTTC. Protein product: CSAGGGIPGQEAYEQYF.

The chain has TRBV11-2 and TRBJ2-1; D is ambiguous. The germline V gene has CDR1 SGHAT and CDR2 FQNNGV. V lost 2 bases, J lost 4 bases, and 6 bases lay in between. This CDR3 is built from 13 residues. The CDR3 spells CASSLIQYNEQFF. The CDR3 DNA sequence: TGTGCCAGCAGCTTAATACAGTACAATGAGCAGTTCTTC.

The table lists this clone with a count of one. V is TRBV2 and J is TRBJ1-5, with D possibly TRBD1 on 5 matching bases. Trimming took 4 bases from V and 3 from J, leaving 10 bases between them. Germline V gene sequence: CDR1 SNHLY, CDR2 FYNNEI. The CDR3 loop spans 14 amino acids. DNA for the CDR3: TGTGCCAGCAGTGGGAGCAGGGTCAATCAGCCCCAGCATTTT. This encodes CASSGSRVNQPQHF.

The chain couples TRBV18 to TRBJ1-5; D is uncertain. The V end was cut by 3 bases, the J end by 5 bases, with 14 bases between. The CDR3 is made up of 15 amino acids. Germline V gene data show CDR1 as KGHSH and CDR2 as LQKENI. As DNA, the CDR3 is TGTGCCAGCTCACCCGGAGAGGGTTTTTATCAGCCCCAGCATTTT. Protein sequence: CASSPGEGFYQPQHF.

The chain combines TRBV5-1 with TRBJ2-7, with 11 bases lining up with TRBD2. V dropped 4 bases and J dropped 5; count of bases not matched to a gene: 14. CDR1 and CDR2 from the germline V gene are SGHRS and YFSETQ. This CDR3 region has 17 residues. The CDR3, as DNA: TGCGCCAGCAGCCTTGGGGGGACCGGGACTAGCGGCGACGAGCAGTACTTC. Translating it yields CASSLGGTGTSGDEQYF.

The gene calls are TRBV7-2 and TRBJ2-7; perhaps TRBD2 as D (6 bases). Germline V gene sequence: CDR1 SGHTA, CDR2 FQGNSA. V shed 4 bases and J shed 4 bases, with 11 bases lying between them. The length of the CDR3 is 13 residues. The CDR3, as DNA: TGTGCCAGCAGCTCCCGGGACTCTTACGAGCAGTACTTC. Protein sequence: CASSSRDSYEQYF. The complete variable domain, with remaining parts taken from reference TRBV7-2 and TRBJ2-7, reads GAGVSQSPSNKVTEKGKDVELRCDPISGHTALYWYRQSLGQGLEFLIYFQGNSAPDKSGLPSDRFSAERTGGSVSTLTIQRTQQEDSAVYLCASSSRDSYEQYFGPGTRLTVT.

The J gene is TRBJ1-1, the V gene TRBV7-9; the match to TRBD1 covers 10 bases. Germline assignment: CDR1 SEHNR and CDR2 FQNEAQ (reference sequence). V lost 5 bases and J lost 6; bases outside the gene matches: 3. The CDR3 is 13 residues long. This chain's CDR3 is CASSPGQGAEAFF. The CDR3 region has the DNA TGTGCCAGCAGCCCCGGACAGGGGGCTGAAGCTTTCTTT. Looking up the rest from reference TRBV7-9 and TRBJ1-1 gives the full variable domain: DTGVSQNPRHKITKRGQNVTFRCDPISEHNRLYWYRQTLGQGPEFLTYFQNEAQLEKSRLLSDRFSAERPKGSFSTLEIQRTEQGDSAMYLCASSPGQGAEAFFGQGTRLTVV.

The chain's CDR3 is CASRRRTGRGEGPYEQYF. CDR3 DNA sequence: TGTGCCAGCAGGCGACGGACAGGCCGAGGAGAGGGCCCCTACGAGCAGTACTTC. The rearrangement links TRBV27 to TRBJ2-7, with 7 positions matching TRBD1. Germline CDR1 MNHEY, CDR2 SMNVEV (reference sequence). CDR3 length: 18 residues. V lost 6 bases and J lost 2; bases outside the gene matches: 19.

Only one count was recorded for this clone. The chain's CDR3 is CASSLSGRTGELFF. The CDR3 DNA is TGTGCCAGCAGCCTCAGCGGGCGGACCGGGGAGCTGTTTTTT. This chain connects TRBV7-2 to TRBJ2-2, with D tentatively TRBD2 (6 bases). V was clipped by 5 bases and J by 5 bases, with 12 bases between them. Per germline, CDR1 SGHTA and CDR2 FQGNSA. This CDR3 spans 14 amino acids.

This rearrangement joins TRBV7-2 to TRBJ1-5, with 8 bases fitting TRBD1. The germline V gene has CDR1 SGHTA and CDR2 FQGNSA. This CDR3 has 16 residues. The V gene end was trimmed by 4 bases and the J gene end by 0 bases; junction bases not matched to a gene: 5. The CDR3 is CASSSSGGFSNQPQHF. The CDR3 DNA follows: TGTGCCAGCAGCTCGTCAGGGGGCTTTAGCAATCAGCCCCAGCATTTT. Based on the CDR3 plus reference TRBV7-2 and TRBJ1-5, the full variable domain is GAGVSQSPSNKVTEKGKDVELRCDPISGHTALYWYRQSLGQGLEFLIYFQGNSAPDKSGLPSDRFSAERTGGSVSTLTIQRTQQEDSAVYLCASSSSGGFSNQPQHFGDGTRLSIL.

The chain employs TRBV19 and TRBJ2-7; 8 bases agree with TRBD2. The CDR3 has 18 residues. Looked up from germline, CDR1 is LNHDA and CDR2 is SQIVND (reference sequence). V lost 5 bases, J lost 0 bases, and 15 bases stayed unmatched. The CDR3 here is CASSPTSRAGAYSYEQYF. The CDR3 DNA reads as TGTGCCAGTAGTCCGACCTCGCGAGCGGGGGCATACTCCTACGAGCAGTACTTC.

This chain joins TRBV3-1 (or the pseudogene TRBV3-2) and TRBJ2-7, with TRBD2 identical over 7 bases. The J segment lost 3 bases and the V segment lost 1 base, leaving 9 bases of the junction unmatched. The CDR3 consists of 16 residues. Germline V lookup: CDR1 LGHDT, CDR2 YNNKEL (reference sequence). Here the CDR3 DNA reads TGTGCCAGCAGCCAAGCGGGGGGTTTTAGGAACTACGAGCAGTACTTC. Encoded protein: CASSQAGGFRNYEQYF.

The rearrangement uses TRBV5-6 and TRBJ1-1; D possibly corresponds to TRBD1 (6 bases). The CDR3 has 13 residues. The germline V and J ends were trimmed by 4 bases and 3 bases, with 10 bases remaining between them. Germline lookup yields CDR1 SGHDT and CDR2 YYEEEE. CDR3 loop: CASSPTGYTEAFF. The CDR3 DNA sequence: TGTGCCAGCAGCCCAACAGGGTACACTGAAGCTTTCTTT.

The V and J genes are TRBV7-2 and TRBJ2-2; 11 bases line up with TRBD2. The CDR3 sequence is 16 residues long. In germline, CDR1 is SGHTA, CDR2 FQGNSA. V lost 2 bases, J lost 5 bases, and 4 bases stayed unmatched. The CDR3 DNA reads TGTGCCAGCAGCTTAAGACTAGCGGGATTAACCGGGGAGCTGTTTTTT. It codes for CASSLRLAGLTGELFF.

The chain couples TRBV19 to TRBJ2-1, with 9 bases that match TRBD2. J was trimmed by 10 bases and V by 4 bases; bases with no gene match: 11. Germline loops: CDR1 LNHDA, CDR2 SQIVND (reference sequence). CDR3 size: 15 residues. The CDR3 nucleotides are TGTGCCAGTAGTAGGGCTGGAGCGGGAGGCGGGGAGCAGTTCTTC. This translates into CASSRAGAGGGEQFF. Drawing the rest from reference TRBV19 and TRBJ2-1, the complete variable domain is DGGITQSPKYLFRKEGQNVTLSCEQNLNHDAMYWYRQDPGQGLRLIYYSQIVNDFQKGDIAEGYSVSREKKESFPLTVTSAQKNPTAFYLCASSRAGAGGGEQFFGPGTRLTVL.

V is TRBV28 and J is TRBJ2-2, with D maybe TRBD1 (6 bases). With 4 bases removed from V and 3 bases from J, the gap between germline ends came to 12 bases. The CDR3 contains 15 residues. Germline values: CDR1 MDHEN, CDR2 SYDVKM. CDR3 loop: CASSSLDRHTGELFF. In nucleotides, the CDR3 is TGTGCCAGCAGTTCCCTGGACAGACACACCGGGGAGCTGTTTTTT.

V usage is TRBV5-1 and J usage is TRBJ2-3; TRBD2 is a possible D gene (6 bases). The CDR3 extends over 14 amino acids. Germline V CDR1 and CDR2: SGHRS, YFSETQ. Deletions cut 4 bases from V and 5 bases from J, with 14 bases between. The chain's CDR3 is CASSPTVGGDTQYF. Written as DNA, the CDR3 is TGCGCCAGCAGCCCGACAGTGGGGGGAGATACGCAGTATTTT.